These 18 T cell receptor beta chains originate from one sample sequenced in a study of cytotoxic CD8 clonotypes in ibrutinib-treated CLL. Assay used: immunoSEQ multiplex PCR; TCRdb lists only in-frame clones, some missing. This sample yields some 310,000 clones, of which around four fifths are seen a single time; over 5% belongs to the top ten. The specimen was PBMCs, collected before ibrutinib treatment. The receptors stem from a human donor with chronic lymphocytic leukemia.

This rearrangement joins TRBV7-8 to TRBJ1-1, with D perhaps TRBD1 (6 bases). The CDR3 consists of 16 residues. Germline V CDR1 and CDR2: SGHVS, FQNEAQ. Between the trimmed V and J ends, which lost 1 base and 5 bases, there was a span of 17 bases. CDR3 in amino acids: CASSLDSGHRTTEAFF. In DNA form, the CDR3 reads TGTGCCAGCAGCTTAGACTCGGGACACAGAACGACTGAAGCTTTCTTT.

This clone occurred once. The rearrangement links TRBV6-6 to TRBJ1-1; weak D call: TRBD1 (6 bases). This CDR3 has 14 amino acids. The V gene lost 4 bases and the J gene lost 1 base, with 10 bases spanning the gap. Germline V gives CDR1 MNHNY, CDR2 SVGAGI (reference sequence). CDR3 in amino acids: CASSWTATNTEAFF. DNA for the CDR3: TGTGCCAGCAGTTGGACAGCCACGAACACTGAAGCTTTCTTT.

This rearrangement joins TRBV6-5 to TRBJ2-7, with 10 positions matching TRBD2. CDR1 is MNHEY and CDR2 is SVGAGI in the germline V gene. Trimming cost V 7 bases and J 3 bases; bases outside gene matches: 6. The CDR3 has 14 amino acids. CDR3 in amino acids: CASNKLAGVYEQYF. Here the CDR3 DNA reads TGTGCCAGCAATAAGCTAGCGGGAGTCTACGAGCAGTACTTC.

V is TRBV29-1 and J is TRBJ2-5; unclear D gene. Germline CDR1 reads SQVTM; CDR2 reads ANQGSEA. The germline V and J ends were trimmed by 6 bases and 1 base, with 21 bases remaining between them. CDR3 length: 16 amino acids. This chain's CDR3 is CSVASGYGRRQETQYF. CDR3 coding DNA: TGCAGCGTCGCGTCCGGCTACGGCAGGCGCCAAGAGACCCAGTACTTC.

This clone was seen just once. This chain links TRBV27 with TRBJ2-7, with 8 positions matching TRBD1. CDR3 length: 13 amino acids. Trimming cost V 10 bases and J 2 bases; bases outside gene matches: 7. Germline V CDR1 and CDR2: MNHEY, SMNVEV (reference sequence). DNA of the CDR3: TGTGCCACCCACGGGACAGGAGCCTACGAGCAGTACTTC. Protein sequence: CATHGTGAYEQYF.

The chain couples TRBV6-6 to TRBJ2-7; TRBD1 matches 8 bases. CDR1 and CDR2 (germline): MNHNY, SVGAGI (reference sequence). This CDR3 is built from 13 residues. The V and J ends lost 2 bases and 7 bases, in that order; junction bases with no gene match: 4. CDR3 loop: CASSYVTGGEQYF. CDR3 in DNA: TGTGCCAGCAGTTACGTTACAGGGGGAGAGCAGTACTTC.

V gene TRBV4-3 combines with J gene TRBJ2-3; 7 bases agree with TRBD2. CDR1 LGHNA and CDR2 YSLEER come from the germline V gene. The V segment lost 4 bases and the J segment 4 bases; nucleotides outside the gene matches: 11. The CDR3 has 16 amino acids. The CDR3: CASSRGNQGGADTQYF. The CDR3 nucleotides read TGCGCCAGCAGCCGAGGGAACCAGGGAGGGGCAGATACGCAGTATTTT.

The V call is TRBV15, the J call TRBJ1-4; no clear D. Trimming took off 0 bases at V and 5 bases at J, with 7 bases between the two ends. Germline assignment: CDR1 LNHNV and CDR2 YYDKDF (reference sequence). This CDR3 is 14 amino acids long. CDR3 amino acids: CATSRDARNEKLFF. The CDR3 DNA is TGTGCCACCAGCAGAGATGCGAGGAATGAAAAACTGTTTTTT.

Worth noting for this clone: Distinct nucleotide sequences in the sample also encode this CDR3. This chain links TRBV27 with TRBJ2-7, with a possible D match to TRBD1 (6 bases). The CDR3 runs 14 residues. Trimming pared 2 bases from V and 1 base from J, leaving 9 bases between. CDR1 MNHEY and CDR2 SMNVEV come from the germline V gene (reference sequence). This chain's CDR3 is CASSLRQGSYEQYF. The DNA of the CDR3 is TGTGCCAGCAGTTTAAGGCAGGGGTCCTACGAGCAGTACTTC.

The count of this clone is one. The chain is built from TRBV10-3 and TRBJ1-4; D perhaps matches TRBD1 (6 bases). Per germline, CDR1 ENHRY and CDR2 SYGVKD. V lost 5 bases to trimming and J lost 6 bases, with 16 bases between them. The CDR3 totals 15 residues. The CDR3 sequence is CAISYTQGSYEKLFF. CDR3 bases: TGTGCCATCAGTTATACGCAGGGGTCCTATGAAAAACTGTTTTTT.

The chain uses TRBV19 and TRBJ2-1; D perhaps matches TRBD1 (6 bases). The V gene lost 2 bases and the J gene lost 4 bases, with 9 bases spanning the gap. Germline assignment: CDR1 LNHDA and CDR2 SQIVND (reference sequence). CDR3 length: 14 residues. Here the CDR3 DNA reads TGTGCCAGTAGTATATCGGACAGTTACAATGAGCAGTTCTTC. It encodes CASSISDSYNEQFF. The full variable domain, in which reference TRBV19 and TRBJ2-1 provide the parts outside the CDR3, is DGGITQSPKYLFRKEGQNVTLSCEQNLNHDAMYWYRQDPGQGLRLIYYSQIVNDFQKGDIAEGYSVSREKKESFPLTVTSAQKNPTAFYLCASSISDSYNEQFFGPGTRLTVL.

The gene calls are TRBV9 and TRBJ2-1, with D tentatively TRBD2 (6 bases). There are 17 residues in the CDR3. The V gene lost 1 base and the J gene lost 3 bases, with 17 bases spanning the gap. Germline V gene data show CDR1 as SGDLS and CDR2 as YYNGEE. CDR3 region: CASSVSQGGNRYNEQFF. In DNA, the CDR3 is TGTGCCAGCAGCGTATCTCAAGGAGGGAACCGCTACAATGAGCAGTTCTTC.

This clone was observed a few times. The V and J genes are TRBV5-1 and TRBJ1-1; D may be TRBD1 (6 bases). This CDR3 is built from 13 residues. Germline CDR1 SGHRS, CDR2 YFSETQ. Between the trimmed V and J ends, which lost 2 bases and 10 bases, there was a span of 15 bases. CDR3 sequence: CASSFNRAVGAFF. The CDR3 DNA sequence: TGCGCCAGCAGCTTTAACAGGGCTGTGGGAGCTTTCTTT.

This chain uses TRBV21-1 with TRBJ2-5; the DNA was not compared with TRBD2, the D call given in the table. TRBV21-1 is reported as a pseudogene. CDR3 length: 15 amino acids. CDR3 protein: CASSTGERGQETQYF. The CDR3 region has the DNA TGTGCCAGCAGCACGGGGGAGCGGGGTCAAGAGACCCAGTACTTC.

The chain couples TRBV27 to TRBJ1-2, with 9 bases matching TRBD1. The CDR3 sequence is 14 residues long. With 7 bases clipped from V and 5 bases from J, the junction kept 8 bases outside the gene matches. The V gene's germline CDR1 is MNHEY and CDR2 SMNVEV (reference sequence). CDR3 DNA sequence: TGTGCCAGCAAACAGACAGGGGGAGGTTATGGCTACACCTTC. This encodes CASKQTGGGYGYTF.

The chain carries TRBV5-1 and TRBJ1-1; the D is unclear. Germline CDR1 and CDR2: SGHRS and YFSETQ. V gave up 4 bases and J gave up 0 bases, with 10 bases separating them. CDR3 length: 14 amino acids. The DNA for the CDR3 is TGCGCCAGCAGCCAAAACACAGTGAACACTGAAGCTTTCTTT. Its translation is CASSQNTVNTEAFF.

The chain couples TRBV5-1 to TRBJ1-1, with no clear D. Trimming pared 0 bases from V and 0 bases from J, leaving 9 bases between. Germline lookup yields CDR1 SGHRS and CDR2 YFSETQ. This CDR3 has 15 amino acids. The CDR3 nucleotides read TGCGCCAGCAGCTTGGAGGTAGATTTGAACACTGAAGCTTTCTTT. Protein product: CASSLEVDLNTEAFF.

The chain joins TRBV11-3 to TRBJ2-3, with D perhaps TRBD1 or TRBD2 (5 bases each). The CDR3 contains 16 residues. The ends were cut back, 4 bases at V and 3 bases at J, with 17 bases in the middle. The V gene's germline CDR1 is SGHNT and CDR2 YENEEA. CDR3 bases: TGTGCCAGCAGCTCGAGGATGGGGGACGAAACAGATACGCAGTATTTT. This translates into CASSSRMGDETDTQYF.